This TCR beta chain was recovered during a study of T cells after yellow fever vaccination. The study, taken as a whole, reports: The study re-detected most primary-vaccination clones after the booster (under 97% CD4, roughly 91% CD8).

Comment on this clonotype: Antigen unknown.

One entry per CDR3 protein, called by TCRdb with MiXCR from the 5' RACE reads. The table includes roughly 330,000 distinct CDR3 sequences, around 7.3% detected once. The TCR was taken from a man aged 18-30 years who received the YFV17D yellow fever vaccine. The sequencing here drew on PBMCs, taken 45 days after the first yellow fever vaccination.

The CDR3 region has the DNA TGTGCCAGCACCAACCGGGCAGAAGCTTTCTTT. Translation: CASTNRAEAFF. The rearrangement uses TRBV12-3 or TRBV12-4 and TRBJ1-1; D gene uncertain. With 7 bases removed from V and 8 bases from J, the gap between germline ends came to 11 bases. The CDR3 runs to 11 residues.